The T cell receptor (beta chain) under discussion was sequenced for a study of CD8+ T cells in alopecia areata. The CDR3 has 13 residues. V lost 7 bases to trimming and J lost 6 bases, with 14 bases between them. Germline V gene lookup returns CDR1 SNHLY and CDR2 FYNNEI. After isolation, RNA underwent reverse transcription to generate cDNA as the sequencing template. Sequencing used immunoSEQ multiplex PCR; TCRdb keeps in-frame clones, though not all of them. The table includes 200,000 to 250,000 clones, around two thirds detected once. About this clone: Its target is not known.

Findings and caveats of the study: Scalp repertoires also include resident alphabeta T cells from normal skin. Clonality exceeded that of normal scalp in lesional scalp, most notably in alopecia totalis/universalis.

Alopecia areata patients provided lesional scalp punch biopsies and peripheral blood, both collected for the study. PBMCs were stained for CD3, CD4 and CD8, and CD4+ and CD8+ T cells were sorted. The rearrangement links TRBV2 to TRBJ2-3; maybe TRBD1 (5 bases). The sequence came from a human donor with alopecia areata. This specimen consisted of CD4+ T cells sorted from blood, obtained at week 0. CDR3 sequence reads: CASKVVGQDTQYF. The DNA for the CDR3 is TGTGCCAGCAAGGTGGTGGGGCAGGATACGCAGTATTTT. Full variable domain (missing parts from reference TRBV2 and TRBJ2-3): EPEVTQTPSHQVTQMGQEVILRCVPISNHLYFYWYRQILGQKVEFLVSFYNNEISEKSEIFDDQFSVERPDGSNFTLKIRSTKLEDSAMYFCASKVVGQDTQYFGPGTRLTVL.